This record concerns one TCR beta chain sequence. This clone occurred a few times. Its antigen is currently not known. Base qualities are not at hand, and no much larger clone is one base apart. The data belong to a study of beta chain features in type 1 diabetes (dated by TCRdb to 2016 to 2019). For the study in its entirety: No differences in mean age, gender distribution, total cell number or subset yield were found between patients and healthy donors. Regulatory and stem cell-like memory subsets were obtained from only 8 patients and roughly eight healthy donors, while naive and central memory subsets were obtained from all 30 or so donors. The study compared TCRB repertoires of sorted circulating CD4+ T cell subsets between recently diagnosed type 1 diabetes patients and matched healthy donors. A total of over 90,000,000 sorted cells were examined across all samples, and a strong correlation was observed between cell number per subset and RNA yield.

Each donor gave one peripheral blood draw, averaging roughly 120 mL, which was collected into heparinised tubes. A BD FACSAria II was used to sort naive, central memory, regulatory and stem cell-like memory CD4+ T cells with a panel that included CD45RO, CCR7, CD25, CD127, CD95 and CD27. Every sorted population had a purity above 95%. Right away, PBMCs were isolated by Lymphoprep density gradient centrifugation and were stained directly, with no culture step. So that batch effects would be minimized, each experiment stained and sorted samples in pairs, pairing one healthy donor with one patient. The entire isolated RNA was reverse transcribed using the High Capacity cDNA Reverse Transcription Kit, and thus expressed TCRB transcripts were sequenced. Deep immunoSEQ sequencing was performed on naive, central memory and regulatory T cell samples, with an average of roughly 3.3 million total reads per sample. Sorted cells were lysed in RLT buffer, and RNA was extracted using DNase-treated RNeasy Micro or Mini kits according to cell number. To prevent cross-contamination, every cell subset was processed on its own, while patient and healthy donor samples were processed together. The immunoSEQ multiplex PCR was used to amplify TCRB sequences from cDNA, generating 87-bp fragments that spanned the CDR3 region. Sequencing of the amplicons was performed on the Illumina HiSeq platform. For the original study's pipeline: PCR bias was computationally corrected using synthetic template baselines, reads within Hamming distance 2 were collapsed, and singletons that could not be merged were discarded. Reads were aligned against IMGT so that V, D and J genes, CDR3 length and insertions or deletions at six rearrangement sites could be assigned. Within each subset, clonotype counts were normalized to the number of sorted cells before true diversity and Gini coefficients were calculated with the tcR R package. The overlap coefficient, calculated on TCRB nucleotide sequences, was used to measure repertoire sharing. Out-of-frame TCRB sequences from naive cells were analyzed to stand in for the pre-selection repertoire. TCRdb holds this immuneACCESS table with in-frame rearrangements only. Some clones are missing; in checked studies, unresolved V genes explain under half, and the rest has no known cause. V and J calls and clone size are given by that table; D and trimming were obtained from the DNA. The sample data list roughly 400,000 clones, and about 15% of these were observed just once. Under 0.04% of the sample belongs to the ten largest clones.

What the authors observed across the whole study: HLA sub-analyses involved small numbers of individuals, so any influence of HLA type on TCRB rearrangement remained unresolved. Shorter templates might be favored by PCR, yet because patient and control samples were amplified and corrected together, any such skew would affect both groups equally. Fewer insertions and more nucleotide deletions at VDJ recombination sites were observed in patients with type 1 diabetes, implying thymic rearrangement abnormalities. Type 1 diabetes patients showed a moderate but significant shortening of TCRB CDR3 length in all four CD4+ subsets. Naive, central memory and regulatory TCRB repertoires appeared to be more similar among patients than among healthy donors. Because cDNA was sequenced instead of genomic DNA, highly expressing activated cells could be over-represented, though the groups showed no difference in activation or CD3 levels.

The sequenced sample consisted of naive CD4+ T cells from blood. The cell subset or site label for this specimen denotes: true naive CD4+ T cells. The TCR originated in a man under 40 in good health.

The DNA reads as follows: TGTGCCAGCAGGGATAGGGGGCAACTTTTTGACAATGAGCAGTTCTTC. It translates to CASRDRGQLFDNEQFF. The rearranged chain carries TRBV7-9 and TRBJ2-1, with 7 middle bases fitting TRBD1. From V the trimming removes 6 bases and from J it removes 5 bases, while the gene matches leave 13 bases of the junction unaccounted for. Inclusive of the bounding cysteine and phenylalanine, the CDR3 is 16 residues long. Only the CDR3 part of the read is kept: 48 bases, read in frame from the first base. CDR1 and CDR2 (SEHNR, FQNEAQ) derive from the germline V gene (reference sequence).